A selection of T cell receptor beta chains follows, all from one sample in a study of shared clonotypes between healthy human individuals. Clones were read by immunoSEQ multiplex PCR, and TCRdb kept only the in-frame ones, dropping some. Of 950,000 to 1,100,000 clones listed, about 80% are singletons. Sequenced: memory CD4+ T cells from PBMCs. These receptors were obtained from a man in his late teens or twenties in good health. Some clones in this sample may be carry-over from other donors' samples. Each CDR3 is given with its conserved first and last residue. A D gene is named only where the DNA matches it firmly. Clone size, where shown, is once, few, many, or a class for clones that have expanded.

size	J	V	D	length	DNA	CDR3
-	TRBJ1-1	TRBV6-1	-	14	TGTGCCTCGGCGGGAAGCACAATGAACACTGAAGCTTTCTTT	CASAGSTMNTEAFF
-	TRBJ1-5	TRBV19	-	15	TGTGCCAGTAACCTAATACCAGCAGTAGGTCAGCCCCAGCATTTT	CASNLIPAVGQPQHF
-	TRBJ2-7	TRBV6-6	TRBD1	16	TGTGCCAGCAGTTACACTGGGACAGTTGCCTCCTACGAGCAGTACTTC	CASSYTGTVASYEQYF
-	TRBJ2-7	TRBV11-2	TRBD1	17	TGTGCCAGCAGCTTCCAATTCGGACAGGGTCTTCTCTACGAGCAGTACTTC	CASSFQFGQGLLYEQYF
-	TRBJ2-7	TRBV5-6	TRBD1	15	TGTGCCAGCAGCAAAGGACAGGGTGCCACCTACGAGCAGTACTTC	CASSKGQGATYEQYF
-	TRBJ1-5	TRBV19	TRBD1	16	TGTGCCAGTAGTATCTTAACAGGGGGAGGGGATCAGCCCCAGCATTTT	CASSILTGGGDQPQHF
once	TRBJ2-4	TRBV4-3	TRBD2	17	TGCGCCAGCAGCCAAGATTCGGTGGGAGGGGTCAAAAACATTCAGTACTTC	CASSQDSVGGVKNIQYF
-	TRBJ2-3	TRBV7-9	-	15	TGTGCCAGCAGCCCCGGGACCGTTAGCACAGATACGCAGTATTTT	CASSPGTVSTDTQYF
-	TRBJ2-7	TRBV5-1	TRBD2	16	TGCGCCAGCAGCTTGGGGCCGCCGGGACTAGACTACGAGCAGTACTTC	CASSLGPPGLDYEQYF
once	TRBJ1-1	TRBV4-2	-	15	TGTGCCAGCAGCCAAGAGTTAATAGGGAACACTGAGGCTTTCTTT	CASSQELIGNTEAFF
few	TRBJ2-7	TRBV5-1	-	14	TGCGCCAGCAGCCCCTCCACGGGGGCCTACGAGCAGTACTTC	CASSPSTGAYEQYF
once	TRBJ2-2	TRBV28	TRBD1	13	TGTGCCAGCGGGACAGCCTACACCGGGGAGCTGTTTTTT	CASGTAYTGELFF
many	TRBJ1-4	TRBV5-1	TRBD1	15	TGCGCCAGCAGCTTTAACACAGGGGACGATGAAAAACTGTTTTTT	CASSFNTGDDEKLFF
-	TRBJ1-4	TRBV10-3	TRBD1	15	TGTGCCATCAGTGGGGGGGGACAGGGTGATGAAAAACTGTTTTTT	CAISGGGQGDEKLFF
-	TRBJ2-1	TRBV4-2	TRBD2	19	TGTGCCAGCAGCCAAGGGGGGGGACTAGCGGGACCGGAGTACAATGAGCAGTTCTTC	CASSQGGGLAGPEYNEQFF
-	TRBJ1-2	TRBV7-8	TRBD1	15	TGTGCCAGCAGATCTTCCGGGACAGGGGGCGGCGGCTACACCTTC	CASRSSGTGGGGYTF
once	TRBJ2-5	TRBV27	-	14	TGTGCCAGCAGATATGCAGGTCCCCAAGAGACCCAGTACTTC	CASRYAGPQETQYF
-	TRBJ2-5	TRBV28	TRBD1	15	TGTGCCAGCAGTGTCCCGGGACAGGTTCGGGAGACCCAGTACTTC	CASSVPGQVRETQYF
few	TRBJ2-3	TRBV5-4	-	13	TGTGCCAGCAGCTCCGAGAGCACAGATACGCAGTATTTT	CASSSESTDTQYF
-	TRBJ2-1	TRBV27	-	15	TGTGCCAGCAACCTTTTCGGGGCAGCCTACAATGAGCAGTTCTTC	CASNLFGAAYNEQFF
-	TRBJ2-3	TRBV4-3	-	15	TGCGCCAGCAGCCAAGCAGGGGCGGGGACAGATACGCAGTATTTT	CASSQAGAGTDTQYF
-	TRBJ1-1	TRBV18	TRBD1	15	TGTGCCAGCTCATACAGGGGGAGCGTAAACACTGAAGCTTTCTTT	CASSYRGSVNTEAFF
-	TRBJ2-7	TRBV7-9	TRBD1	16	TGTGCCAGCAGCTTCATTGGCGGGACAGGGTCCTACGAGCAGTACTTC	CASSFIGGTGSYEQYF
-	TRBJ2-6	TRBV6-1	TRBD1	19	TGTGCCAGCAGTGAAATCGCGACAGGGGGTAACTCTGGGGCCAACGTCCTGACTTTC	CASSEIATGGNSGANVLTF
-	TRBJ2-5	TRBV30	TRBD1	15	TGTGCCTGGGGTGGGGACAGGGGGCGCGAAGAGACCCAGTACTTC	CAWGGDRGREETQYF
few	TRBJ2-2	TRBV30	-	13	TGTGCCTGGAGCCCTTCCCTGATCGGGGAGCTGTTTTTT	CAWSPSLIGELFF
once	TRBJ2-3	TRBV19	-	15	TGTGCCAGTAGTATAGGGACAAAGCACACAGATACGCAGTATTTT	CASSIGTKHTDTQYF
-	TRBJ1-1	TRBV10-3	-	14	TGTGCCATCAGTGAGGAACAGGCAGACACTGAAGCTTTCTTT	CAISEEQADTEAFF
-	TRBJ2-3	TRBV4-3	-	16	TGCGCCAGCAGCCAAGAGATTGGCGGAAACACAGATACGCAGTATTTT	CASSQEIGGNTDTQYF
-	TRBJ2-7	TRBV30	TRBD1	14	TGTGCCTGGTTAACAACGGACAGGGCCGGAGAGCAGTACTTC	CAWLTTDRAGEQYF
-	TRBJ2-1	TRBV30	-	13	TGTGCCTGGAGCGAGGACAGTTACAATGAGCAGTTCTTC	CAWSEDSYNEQFF
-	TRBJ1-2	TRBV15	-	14	TGTGCCACCAGCAGCAGGCAGGGAGCCTATGGCTACACCTTC	CATSSRQGAYGYTF
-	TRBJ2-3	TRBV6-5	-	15	TGTGCCAGCCGCACCAAGGCTTACCGCACAGATACGCAGTATTTT	CASRTKAYRTDTQYF
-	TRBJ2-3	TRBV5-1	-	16	TGCGCCAGCAGCTTGGAGCCCCAACCATCCACAGATACGCAGTATTTT	CASSLEPQPSTDTQYF
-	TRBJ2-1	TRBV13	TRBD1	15	TGTGCCAGCAGCCCCGACAGGGGCTCCTACAATGAGCAGTTCTTC	CASSPDRGSYNEQFF
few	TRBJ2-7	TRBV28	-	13	TGTGCCAGCAGTTTCGGGGGCCTCTACGAGCAGTACTTC	CASSFGGLYEQYF
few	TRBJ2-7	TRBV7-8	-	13	TGTGCCAGCAGGACCTCCGGGACCTACGAGCAGTACTTC	CASRTSGTYEQYF
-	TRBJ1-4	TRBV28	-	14	TGTGCCAGCAGTTTAGCGGGCCCTACCGAAAAACTGTTTTTT	CASSLAGPTEKLFF
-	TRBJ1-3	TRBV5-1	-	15	TGCGCCAGCAGCTTGGGAACAGGGTCTGGAAACACCATATATTTT	CASSLGTGSGNTIYF
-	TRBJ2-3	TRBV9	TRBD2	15	TGTGCCGGCAGCGTAGTTAGCGGGGAGACAGATACGCAGTATTTT	CAGSVVSGETDTQYF
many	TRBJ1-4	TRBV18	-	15	TGTGCCAGCTCACCACCGGGGTCAAGGAATGAAAAACTGTTTTTT	CASSPPGSRNEKLFF
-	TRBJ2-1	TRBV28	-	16	TGTGCCAGCAGAATGGACGGGAGCAGGTTGGGCAATGAGCAGTTCTTC	CASRMDGSRLGNEQFF
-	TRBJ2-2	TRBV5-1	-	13	TGCGCCAGCAGCTTGGGCGTCACCGGGGAGCTGTTTTTT	CASSLGVTGELFF
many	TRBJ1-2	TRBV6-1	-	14	TGTGCCAGCAGCTCCGAACTGGGTGCAGGGATCAACACCTTC	CASSSELGAGINTF
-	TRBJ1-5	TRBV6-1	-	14	TGTGCCAGCAATATGTATCGTGGGAATCAGCCCCAGCATTTT	CASNMYRGNQPQHF
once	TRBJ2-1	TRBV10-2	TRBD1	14	TGCGCCAGCCACGGGACAGGGGGCTCGATTGAGCAGTTCTTC	CASHGTGGSIEQFF
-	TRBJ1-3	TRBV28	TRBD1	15	TGTGCCAGCAGAGGGGACAGGGTGGTTATGAACACCATATATTTT	CASRGDRVVMNTIYF
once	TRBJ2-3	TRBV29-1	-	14	TGCAGCGTTGTTCCGGGGGCGGGATCAGATACGCAGTATTTT	CSVVPGAGSDTQYF
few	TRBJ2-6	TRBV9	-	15	TGTGCCAGCAGCACTCTGGGCTTTGGGGCCAACGTCCTGACTTTC	CASSTLGFGANVLTF
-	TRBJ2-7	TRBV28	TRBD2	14	TGTGCCAGCGTGACTAGCGGGAGGGCGTACGAGCAGTACTTC	CASVTSGRAYEQYF
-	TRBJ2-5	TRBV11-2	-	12	TGTGCCAGCAGCCCTTTTGAAGAGACCCAGTACTTC	CASSPFEETQYF
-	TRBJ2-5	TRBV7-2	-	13	TGTGCCAGCAGCGCAAATTGGCGGGAGACCCAGTACTTC	CASSANWRETQYF
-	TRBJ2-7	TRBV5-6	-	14	TGTGCCAGCAGCTTGGGCTATCGCTCCTACGAGCAGTACTTC	CASSLGYRSYEQYF
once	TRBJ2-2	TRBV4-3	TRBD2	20	TGCGCCAGCAGCCGAAACCGACTAGCGGGAGGGGACCTGAACACCGGGGAGCTGTTTTTT	CASSRNRLAGGDLNTGELFF
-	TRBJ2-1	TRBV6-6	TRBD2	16	TGTGCCAGCAGTCGATTCCCGGGACTAGCCCTCAATGAGCAGTTCTTC	CASSRFPGLALNEQFF